This T cell receptor (beta chain) originates from a study of early stage breast cancer tumors. Whole-study context: Of some 16 invasive breast tumors, about twelve were hormone receptor-positive, HER2-negative.

J was trimmed by 1 base and V by 6 bases; bases with no gene match: 6. Germline values: CDR1 MDHEN, CDR2 SYDVKM. The CDR3 is 14 amino acids. Profiled with immunoSEQ multiplex PCR; TCRdb holds only in-frame clones, not every one. The sample lists tens of thousands of clones, about 68% occurring once. The sequenced sample consisted of blood. The chain recombines TRBV28 with TRBJ2-7; 7 nucleotides agree with TRBD1. This TCR was recovered from a person between 55 and 69 years old with breast cancer. Here the CDR3 reads CASSWGQRSYEQYF. CDR3 sequence (DNA): TGTGCCAGCAGCTGGGGACAGAGGTCCTACGAGCAGTACTTC.